This T cell receptor beta chain comes out of a study of cytomegalovirus exposure and HLA in healthy donors. This table comes from immunoSEQ multiplex PCR, and its TCRdb copy is limited to in-frame clones, with some not included. The repertoire holds about 130,000 clones, with approximately 92% as singletons. This clone was picked up a small number of times. Antigen specificity is unknown. The CDR3 loop spans 12 amino acids. Germline V gives CDR1 LNHNV, CDR2 YYDKDF (reference sequence). The germline V and J ends were trimmed by 4 bases and 5 bases, with 6 bases remaining between them. Study results and limitations: Most TCR sequences were seen very rarely across donors, but some public TCRs occurred in many.

The V gene is TRBV15, the J gene TRBJ1-5; D is uncertain. The TCR originated in a woman under 30 in good health and CMV-seronegative. Sequencing was carried out using PBMCs. This chain's CDR3 is CATSTYYQPQHF. The CDR3 coding sequence is TGTGCCACCAGCACCTATTATCAGCCCCAGCATTTT.